This T cell receptor beta chain was found in a study of blood T cells in healthy people across ages. Overall study results and limits: The diversity estimates, figures obtained from one million T cells, were considered underestimates.

This clonotype has at least ten counts. What it recognizes is unknown. Each donor was a healthy Caucasian individual from Russia, aged roughly 6 to 90. Total RNA, at least 5 micrograms per sample, came from PBMCs. The second PCR ran about 6 to 12 cycles with a sample-barcoded 5' primer and J-beta primers. MiXCR, applied by TCRdb to the 5' RACE reads, yields one record per CDR3 protein. The data contain 600,000 to 800,000 distinct CDR3 sequences, 21% of them singletons. The V segment lost 1 base and the J segment 1 base; nucleotides outside the gene matches: 6. The CDR3 is 16 residues long. Germline assignment: CDR1 MDHEN and CDR2 SYDVKM.

This chain connects TRBV28 to TRBJ2-5; 7 positions match TRBD2. The receptor comes from a man aged 70 or older in good health. Sequences were obtained from blood. The CDR3, as DNA: TGTGCCAGCAGTTTATCTGCCACTAGCGCCCAAGAGACCCAGTACTTC. This codes for CASSLSATSAQETQYF.